Below are 22 T cell receptor beta chains sequenced from a single sample in a study of T cells after yellow fever vaccination. TCRdb called the 5' RACE reads again in MiXCR, with one record for every CDR3 protein. The table shows around 530,000 distinct CDR3 sequences, with around a sixth occurring only once. Sequences were derived from PBMCs, sampled 5 days after the first yellow fever vaccination. The receptors here all came from a man aged 18 to 35 who received the YFV17D yellow fever vaccine.

V gene TRBV20-1 combines with J gene TRBJ2-2; no clear D. The CDR3 contains 14 residues. Germline-derived CDR1 and CDR2 are DFQATT and SNEGSKA (reference sequence). V dropped 5 bases and J dropped 6 bases, with 16 bases sitting between them. This CDR3 reads CSAGPGSNPGELFF. Written as DNA, the CDR3 is TGCAGTGCTGGGCCCGGGTCAAACCCCGGGGAGCTGTTTTTT.

This clonotype showed up many times. The chain uses TRBV25-1 and TRBJ1-3, with 9 nucleotides matching TRBD1. Germline V lookup: CDR1 MGHDK, CDR2 SYGVNS. This CDR3 is 15 amino acids long. V gave up 4 bases and J gave up 2 bases; unmatched junction bases: 3. Here the CDR3 DNA reads TGTGCCAGCAGTGGCCGGGACAGGGCTGGAAACACCATATATTTT. It yields the protein CASSGRDRAGNTIYF.

This clonotype was observed a handful of times. The chain employs TRBV12-3 or TRBV12-4 and TRBJ1-2; D is perhaps TRBD1 (5 bases). V lost 3 bases and J lost 8, with 13 bases in between. The CDR3 is made up of 13 amino acids. The CDR3 loop reads CASSFGGIEGYTF. The CDR3 DNA reads as TGTGCCAGCAGTTTTGGGGGGATTGAAGGCTACACCTTC.

There are a few counts of this clonotype. J is TRBJ1-3 and V is TRBV12-3 or TRBV12-4; 7 bases line up with TRBD1. V shed 5 bases and J 5 bases; nucleotides not matched to a gene: 6. The CDR3 extends over 14 amino acids. In nucleotides, the CDR3 is TGTGCCAGCAGTGGGGACAGCCGCAGAAACACCATATATTTT. Protein product: CASSGDSRRNTIYF.

This chain connects TRBV7-9 to TRBJ2-7; possibly TRBD2 for D (7 bases). V was cut by 0 bases and J by 6 bases, with 12 bases left in between. Germline CDR1 reads SEHNR; CDR2 reads FQNEAQ (reference sequence). CDR3 length: 14 amino acids. This CDR3 reads CASSLALGGGEQYV. The CDR3 DNA reads as TGTGCCAGCAGCTTAGCGCTGGGAGGGGGCGAGCAGTACGTC.

On this clonotype itself: A much larger clone differs from this one at a single base, so this may be a read error. This chain joins TRBV7-2 and TRBJ2-5; D unresolved. Trimming left V 5 bases short and J 1 base short, with 5 bases between. Germline CDR1 and CDR2: SGHTA and FQGNSA. This CDR3 region has 12 residues. The CDR3 here is CASSRVQETQYF. Here the CDR3 DNA reads TGTGCCAGCAGCCGGGTCCAAGAGACCCAGTACTTC.

The chain links TRBV4-1 to TRBJ1-1, with D unclear. The CDR3 sequence is 14 residues long. V dropped 0 bases and J dropped 2 bases, with 7 bases sitting between them. Germline CDR1 MGHRA, CDR2 YSYEKL. In DNA, the CDR3 is TGCGCCAGCAGCCAAGAGCCAGCAAACACTGAAGCTTTCTTT. As protein: CASSQEPANTEAFF.

The rearrangement joins TRBV20-1 to TRBJ2-5, with D uncertain. This CDR3 spans 12 amino acids. V was clipped by 2 bases and J by 7 bases, with 11 bases between them. The V gene's germline CDR1 is DFQATT and CDR2 SNEGSKA (reference sequence). CDR3 in amino acids: CSARIGFRTQYF. The CDR3 nucleotides are TGCAGTGCTAGAATAGGGTTTCGGACCCAGTACTTC.

At least ten counts were recorded for this clonotype. The V gene is TRBV12-3 or TRBV12-4, the J gene TRBJ1-2, with 11 bases aligning to TRBD1. V trimming: 6 bases; J trimming: 6 bases; junction bases outside the gene matches: 0. CDR3 size: 12 residues. CDR3 region: CASRGQGDGYTF. The CDR3, as DNA: TGTGCCAGCAGGGGACAGGGGGATGGCTACACCTTC.

The gene calls are TRBV28 and TRBJ1-6; the match to TRBD1 covers 9 bases. This CDR3 comprises 16 residues. Germline trimming cut 3 bases from V and 9 bases from J; bases unmatched to any gene: 9. CDR1 and CDR2 (germline): MDHEN, SYDVKM. CDR3 bases: TGTGCCAGCAGTTTGGGCAGGACAGGGGCCAGTTCACCCCTCCACTTT. Encoded protein: CASSLGRTGASSPLHF.

In its sample, this clonotype was seen a few times. The chain links TRBV20-1 to TRBJ2-1, with 7 bases lining up with TRBD1. Germline CDR1 DFQATT, CDR2 SNEGSKA (reference sequence). V lost 4 bases and J lost 8; bases outside the gene matches: 2. The CDR3 has 11 amino acids. CDR3 in amino acids: CSATDRDEQFF. The CDR3 DNA is TGCAGTGCTACCGACAGGGATGAGCAGTTCTTC.

This clonotype has more than one count but fewer than ten. V gene TRBV25-1 combines with J gene TRBJ1-2, with 9 bases lining up with TRBD1. The length of the CDR3 is 13 residues. Unmatched junction bases numbered 6, after V lost 6 bases and J lost 7 bases. Germline CDR1 reads MGHDK; CDR2 reads SYGVNS. As DNA, the CDR3 is TGTGCCAGCAGCGGCGGACAGGGGTTTGGCTACACCTTC. Amino acids: CASSGGQGFGYTF.

This clonotype was picked up a small number of times. The CDR3 coding sequence is TGCAGTGCTCCTCCGGGCCCCCGGTTTGGGACCCAGTACTTC. It specifies CSAPPGPRFGTQYF. V and J are TRBV20-1 and TRBJ2-5; D is uncertain. Trimming stripped 5 bases from V and 7 bases from J, with 20 bases between. The CDR3 extends over 14 amino acids. Germline CDR1 DFQATT, CDR2 SNEGSKA (reference sequence).

The chain has TRBV4-3 and TRBJ1-2, with TRBD1 matching over 7 bases. The CDR3 has 16 amino acids. The germline CDR1 and CDR2 sequences are LGHNA and YSLEER. V shed 0 bases, J shed 3 bases, and the junction held 7 bases outside the gene matches. Here the CDR3 reads CASSQERGQPYYGYTF. CDR3 nucleotide sequence: TGCGCCAGCAGCCAAGAAAGGGGGCAGCCCTACTATGGCTACACCTTC.

The rearrangement joins TRBV25-1 to TRBJ1-2; D is perhaps TRBD1 (5 bases). V lost 2 bases and J 5 bases, leaving 12 bases between the germline ends. Germline assignment: CDR1 MGHDK and CDR2 SYGVNS. This CDR3 comprises 14 residues. The CDR3 nucleotides read TGTGCCAGCAGTGAAACCGGGGCCCTGTATGGCTACACCTTC. Amino acids: CASSETGALYGYTF.

There are many counts of this clonotype. The J gene is TRBJ2-7, the V gene TRBV20-1; TRBD2 is a possible D gene (6 bases). The CDR3 totals 14 residues. The V gene's germline CDR1 is DFQATT and CDR2 SNEGSKA (reference sequence). Trimming took off 3 bases at V and 3 bases at J, with 15 bases between the two ends. The CDR3 region is CSARDHGTRYEQYV. In DNA form, the CDR3 reads TGCAGTGCTAGGGACCATGGGACTCGCTACGAGCAGTACGTC.

The J gene is TRBJ1-5, the V gene TRBV12-3 or TRBV12-4; possibly TRBD1 for D (5 bases). Trimming cost V 5 bases and J 7 bases, with 15 bases left between them. CDR3 length equals 14 residues. This chain's CDR3 is CASSAGTQGQPQHF. In DNA, the CDR3 is TGTGCCAGCAGTGCCGGGACCCAAGGACAGCCCCAGCATTTT.

The sample holds a few counts of this clonotype. The V and J genes are TRBV5-1 and TRBJ2-5, with D tentatively TRBD2 (5 bases). CDR1 is SGHRS, CDR2 YFSETQ, per germline. The CDR3 is made up of 14 amino acids. V lost 6 bases and J 5 bases, leaving 17 bases between the germline ends. CDR3 nucleotides: TGCGCCAGCACATCCCCGGGGAGCTCCGAGACCCAGTACTTC. This codes for CASTSPGSSETQYF.

This clonotype was detected many times. This chain connects TRBV18 to TRBJ2-5, with TRBD1 as a possible D gene (6 bases). The CDR3 length is 13 residues. From germline, CDR1 is KGHSH and CDR2 LQKENI. V was clipped by 0 bases and J by 4 bases, with 6 bases between them. The CDR3 region is CASSPPGAETQYF. CDR3 nucleotide sequence: TGTGCCAGCTCACCACCGGGGGCAGAGACCCAGTACTTC.

CDR3 sequence: CASSQDPPGYEQYF. The CDR3 DNA is TGCGCCAGCAGCCAAGATCCGCCAGGGTACGAGCAGTACTTC. V usage is TRBV4-1 and J usage is TRBJ2-7; maybe TRBD1 (5 bases). The CDR3 has 14 amino acids. Germline CDR1 and CDR2: MGHRA and YSYEKL. Trimming removed 0 bases from V and 4 bases from J, with 10 bases in between.

This chain joins TRBV9 and TRBJ2-5, with 7 positions matching TRBD1. This CDR3 contains 13 residues. CDR1 SGDLS and CDR2 YYNGEE come from the germline V gene. The trim removed 0 bases at V and 5 bases at J, leaving 1 base unmatched. The CDR3 loop is CASSVEGAETQYF. CDR3 nucleotide sequence: TGTGCCAGCAGCGTAGAGGGGGCGGAGACCCAGTACTTC. Full variable domain (rest looked up from reference TRBV9 and TRBJ2-5): DSGVTQTPKHLITATGQRVTLRCSPRSGDLSVYWYQQSLDQGLQFLIQYYNGEERAKGNILERFSAQQFPDLHSELNLSSLELGDSALYFCASSVEGAETQYFGPGTRLLVL.

V is TRBV4-2 and J is TRBJ2-5; the D call may be TRBD1 or TRBD2 (5 bases each). Germline values: CDR1 LGHNA, CDR2 YNFKEQ. V lost 5 bases and J lost 3, with 22 bases in between. The CDR3 sequence is 17 residues long. CDR3 amino acids: CASSSLIGGQPEETQYF. CDR3 coding DNA: TGTGCCAGCAGCTCTCTAATTGGGGGTCAACCCGAAGAGACCCAGTACTTC.